Shown below are 25 T cell receptor beta chains from a single sample sequenced in a study of blood T cell repertoires in COVID-19. Repertoires were generated with immunoSEQ multiplex PCR, while TCRdb's copy carries only in-frame clones and drops some. Of about 160,000 clones listed, 81% are singletons. Sequencing was carried out using PBMCs or T cells enriched from blood (not recorded which). Receptor source: a woman in her forties with acute COVID-19.

This clone was detected only a few times. The chain employs TRBV5-1 and TRBJ1-1; possibly TRBD1 for D (5 bases). Germline V gene sequence: CDR1 SGHRS, CDR2 YFSETQ. The CDR3 runs to 14 residues. Trimming removed 4 bases at V and 4 bases at J, with 14 bases between. The CDR3 DNA follows: TGCGCCAGCAGCCCTCAGGGAGGAGGCACTGAAGCTTTCTTT. Its translation is CASSPQGGGTEAFF.

The chain couples TRBV24-1 to TRBJ1-5; unclear D gene. Germline loops: CDR1 KGHDR, CDR2 SFDVKD. V lost 3 bases and J lost 7, with 15 bases in between. The CDR3 is 15 residues long. In nucleotides, the CDR3 is TGTGCCACCAGTGATCTCGGGCGGCAGCGGCAGCCCCAGCATTTT. Amino acid sequence: CATSDLGRQRQPQHF.

The rearrangement uses TRBV6-5 and TRBJ1-1; no clear D. The CDR3 contains 12 residues. The germline CDR1 and CDR2 sequences are MNHEY and SVGAGI. Deletions cut 5 bases from V and 3 bases from J, with 7 bases between. The DNA of the CDR3 is TGTGCCAGCAGTCACAGAGACACTGAAGCTTTCTTT. This sequence encodes CASSHRDTEAFF.

This rearrangement joins TRBV7-9 to TRBJ2-1; 7 nucleotides agree with TRBD2. The CDR3 runs to 15 residues. Germline CDR1 is SEHNR and CDR2 is FQNEAQ (reference sequence). The ends lost 3 bases at V and 7 bases at J; junction bases unmatched: 9. The CDR3 region is CASSLGRERGNEQFF. As DNA, the CDR3 is TGTGCCAGCAGCTTGGGGCGGGAGAGAGGGAATGAGCAGTTCTTC.

The chain carries TRBV7-9 and TRBJ2-3; 9 bases align to TRBD2. The CDR3 sequence is 15 residues long. Germline V gives CDR1 SEHNR, CDR2 FQNEAQ (reference sequence). V gave up 1 base and J gave up 4 bases; unmatched junction bases: 3. The CDR3 sequence: CASSLGSGRPDTQYF. The CDR3 bases are TGTGCCAGCAGCTTAGGGAGCGGGAGGCCAGATACGCAGTATTTT.

This chain uses TRBV6-5 with TRBJ2-2; D is possibly TRBD1 (6 bases). V lost 4 bases and J lost 6, with 15 bases in between. The CDR3 is made up of 15 amino acids. Germline V CDR1 and CDR2: MNHEY, SVGAGI. The CDR3 DNA sequence: TGTGCCAGCAGTTTTGACAGGAGCGTAGCCGGGGAGCTGTTTTTT. This translates into CASSFDRSVAGELFF.

The rearrangement links TRBV7-9 to TRBJ2-7; D gene ambiguous. Trimming took off 0 bases at V and 3 bases at J, with 9 bases between the two ends. This CDR3 has 14 amino acids. The germline CDR1 and CDR2 sequences are SEHNR and FQNEAQ (reference sequence). CDR3 residues: CASSLAQANYEQYF. CDR3 nucleotide sequence: TGTGCCAGCAGCTTAGCGCAAGCCAACTACGAGCAGTACTTC. Looking up the rest from reference TRBV7-9 and TRBJ2-7 gives the full variable domain: DTGVSQNPRHKITKRGQNVTFRCDPISEHNRLYWYRQTLGQGPEFLTYFQNEAQLEKSRLLSDRFSAERPKGSFSTLEIQRTEQGDSAMYLCASSLAQANYEQYFGPGTRLTVT.

CDR3 nucleotide sequence: TGCGCCAGCAGCTTGGACGCGGGGGTTGGGGATACGCAGTATTTT. This gives the protein CASSLDAGVGDTQYF. The chain employs TRBV5-1 and TRBJ2-3, with TRBD2 matching 7 bases. Germline values: CDR1 SGHRS, CDR2 YFSETQ. The CDR3 extends over 15 amino acids. V lost 0 bases to trimming and J lost 6 bases; unmatched junction nucleotides: 7.

The CDR3 DNA reads as TGTGCCAGCAGTTTAGTCAGGGCGGCCGCCAAAAACATTCAGTACTTC. Encoded protein: CASSLVRAAAKNIQYF. This chain connects TRBV6-2 or TRBV6-3 to TRBJ2-4, with D perhaps matching TRBD1 (5 bases). Trimming cost V 4 bases and J 1 base, with 14 bases left between them. The CDR3 contains 16 residues. Per the germline V gene, CDR1 is MNHEY and CDR2 is SVGEGT.

The genes are TRBV18 and TRBJ1-2, with D perhaps matching TRBD1 (5 bases). With 0 bases removed from V and 4 bases from J, the gap between germline ends came to 12 bases. Germline loops: CDR1 KGHSH, CDR2 LQKENI. The CDR3 covers 15 residues. CDR3 nucleotides: TGTGCCAGCTCACCACCGTCCAGGGTGACCTATGGCTACACCTTC. It encodes CASSPPSRVTYGYTF.

This clone appeared a single time. V and J are TRBV5-1 and TRBJ2-5; TRBD1 agrees at 9 bases. The trim removed 0 bases at V and 5 bases at J, leaving 8 bases unmatched. The CDR3 loop spans 16 amino acids. The germline V gene has CDR1 SGHRS and CDR2 YFSETQ. DNA for the CDR3: TGCGCCAGCAGCTTGGCCGGGACAGGGTCGATTGAGACCCAGTACTTC. It encodes CASSLAGTGSIETQYF.

The chain has TRBV29-1 and TRBJ1-2, with TRBD1 matching 7 bases. Germline assignment: CDR1 SQVTM and CDR2 ANQGSEA. The CDR3 contains 13 residues. V lost 4 bases and J lost 7; bases outside the gene matches: 9. DNA of the CDR3: TGCAGCGTTGGAGTAGACAGGGTCTCTGGCTACACCTTC. It encodes CSVGVDRVSGYTF.

The chain has TRBV7-2 and TRBJ2-3, with 8 bases lining up with TRBD2. Per the germline V gene, CDR1 is SGHTA and CDR2 is FQGNSA. With V trimmed by 5 bases and J by 5 bases, 9 bases remained unmatched. The CDR3 loop spans 15 amino acids. The chain's CDR3 is CASSPSGGSQDTQYF. The CDR3 DNA follows: TGTGCCAGCAGCCCCTCGGGGGGGTCACAAGATACGCAGTATTTT.

J is TRBJ2-3 and V is TRBV7-2; 8 bases are a match to TRBD2. This CDR3 is 16 amino acids long. V shed 5 bases and J 2 bases; nucleotides not matched to a gene: 9. Germline V CDR1 and CDR2: SGHTA, FQGNSA. The DNA of the CDR3 is TGTGCCAGCAGCCCAACTAGCGGAGTTATCACAGATACGCAGTATTTT. Its protein is CASSPTSGVITDTQYF.

V and J are TRBV5-4 and TRBJ2-7; the D is unclear. The V end lost 4 bases, the J end lost 2 bases, and 13 bases lay between the germline ends. Germline CDR1 reads SGHNT; CDR2 reads YYREEE (reference sequence). The CDR3 loop spans 14 amino acids. The CDR3 DNA is TGTGCCAGCAGCCCAGACTTGAAACCCTACGAGCAGTACTTC. This gives the protein CASSPDLKPYEQYF.

The V call is TRBV27, the J call TRBJ2-7, with 11 bases identical to TRBD2. Germline V gene data show CDR1 as MNHEY and CDR2 as SMNVEV (reference sequence). The V and J ends lost 5 bases and 1 base, in that order; junction bases with no gene match: 7. The CDR3 is 16 amino acids. The CDR3 loop is CASSILAGGESYEQYF. CDR3 coding DNA: TGTGCCAGCAGTATCTTAGCGGGAGGGGAGTCCTACGAGCAGTACTTC.

The chain links TRBV30 to TRBJ1-5, with 7 bases fitting TRBD1. Looked up from germline, CDR1 is GTSNPN and CDR2 is SVGIG (reference sequence). V trimming: 4 bases; J trimming: 4 bases; junction bases outside the gene matches: 10. The CDR3 has 15 amino acids. In DNA, the CDR3 is TGTGCCTGGAACACCGGGACAGCCTTTAATCAGCCCCAGCATTTT. Amino acid sequence: CAWNTGTAFNQPQHF.

This clone came up a few times. The CDR3 here is CASSQEGQGAAYGYTF. In nucleotides, the CDR3 is TGTGCCAGCAGCCAAGAGGGACAGGGGGCGGCCTATGGCTACACCTTC. This chain joins TRBV4-2 and TRBJ1-2; 12 bases align to TRBD1. Germline V gene sequence: CDR1 LGHNA, CDR2 YNFKEQ. The CDR3 length is 16 residues. The V gene end was trimmed by 0 bases and the J gene end by 4 bases; junction bases not matched to a gene: 3.

This chain links TRBV3-1 (or the pseudogene TRBV3-2) with TRBJ2-1; 11 bases are shared with TRBD2. The CDR3 is 15 residues long. V lost 4 bases to trimming and J lost 7 bases; unmatched junction nucleotides: 6. Germline lookup yields CDR1 LGHDT and CDR2 YNNKEL (reference sequence). The CDR3: CASSRTSGSRNEQFF. DNA for the CDR3: TGTGCCAGCAGCCGTACTAGCGGGAGTAGGAATGAGCAGTTCTTC.

The gene calls are TRBV11-2 and TRBJ2-1; 9 bases are a match to TRBD2. V shed 1 base, J shed 6 bases, and the junction held 10 bases outside the gene matches. Germline values: CDR1 SGHAT, CDR2 FQNNGV. The CDR3 length is 17 residues. The CDR3 is CASSLGQTSGFGNEQFF. CDR3 sequence (DNA): TGTGCCAGCAGCTTAGGTCAAACTAGCGGGTTCGGCAATGAGCAGTTCTTC.

The chain recombines TRBV7-9 with TRBJ1-5; 8 bases match TRBD1. Germline loops: CDR1 SEHNR, CDR2 FQNEAQ (reference sequence). The CDR3 spans 16 residues. J gave up 2 bases and V 3 bases, and 6 bases lay outside the gene matches. The CDR3 region is CASSFERTGRNQPQHF. CDR3 nucleotides: TGTGCCAGCAGCTTCGAGAGGACAGGGCGCAATCAGCCCCAGCATTTT.

The CDR3: CASSLTGVLQPQHF. The CDR3 DNA reads as TGTGCCAGCAGCTTAACAGGGGTTCTTCAGCCCCAGCATTTT. This sequence joins TRBV7-9 and TRBJ1-5; 7 positions agree with TRBD1. The germline CDR1 and CDR2 sequences are SEHNR and FQNEAQ (reference sequence). The CDR3 extends over 14 amino acids. V lost 2 bases to trimming and J lost 6 bases; unmatched junction nucleotides: 4.

The chain joins TRBV5-4 to TRBJ2-1; tentatively, D is TRBD1 (6 bases). CDR1 is SGHNT and CDR2 is YYREEE in the germline V gene (reference sequence). This CDR3 is built from 15 residues. V was clipped by 0 bases and J by 4 bases, with 11 bases between them. The CDR3 DNA is TGTGCCAGCAGCTTGGACAGGGCGGCGTACAATGAGCAGTTCTTC. It specifies CASSLDRAAYNEQFF.

The V gene is TRBV18, the J gene TRBJ1-1; no reliable D call. The CDR3 has 14 amino acids. V dropped 2 bases and J dropped 6 bases, with 13 bases sitting between them. Germline V gene data show CDR1 as KGHSH and CDR2 as LQKENI. The CDR3 DNA sequence: TGTGCCAGCTCACCAATCTCCGCTACCTCTGAAGCTTTCTTT. Translation: CASSPISATSEAFF.

The V gene is TRBV5-1, the J gene TRBJ2-3; TRBD2 agrees at 8 bases. CDR3 length equals 14 residues. V gave up 0 bases and J gave up 3 bases; unmatched junction bases: 0. Germline loops: CDR1 SGHRS, CDR2 YFSETQ. For the CDR3, the DNA is TGCGCCAGCAGCTTGGGCGGGAGGACAGATACGCAGTATTTT. It codes for CASSLGGRTDTQYF.